This T cell receptor beta chain was profiled in a study of blood T cell repertoires in COVID-19. On the study more broadly: COVID-19 samples from acute and convalescent phases originated in the United States, Italy and Spain. In each case, the material was cDNA or gDNA derived from T cells, B-cell-depleted T cells, or PBMCs.

This clone was detected only a few times. Germline CDR1 is SGHRS and CDR2 is YFSETQ. This CDR3 spans 15 amino acids. V was pared by 1 base and J by 4 bases, with 11 bases between. As originally analysed: Reference gene primer amplification gave estimated nucleated cell counts. Method: immunoSEQ multiplex PCR; TCRdb's copy keeps in-frame clones and lacks some. V, J and clone size derive from that table, while D and trimming were established from the DNA sequence. The sample comprises about 220,000 clones, approximately 82% of which are singletons, and less than 4% rests with the top ten. The sample comprised peripheral blood. The V call is TRBV5-1, the J call TRBJ2-2; possible D gene TRBD1, 6 bases. The TCR sequence derives from an elderly woman with acute or convalescent COVID-19. In DNA form, the CDR3 reads TGCGCCAGCAGCTTGAGTCAGGGGATCACCGGGGAGCTGTTTTTT. This translates into CASSLSQGITGELFF.